A selection of T cell receptor beta chains follows, all from one sample in a study of shared clonotypes between healthy human individuals. Clones were read by immunoSEQ multiplex PCR, and TCRdb kept only the in-frame ones, dropping some. The sample includes 700,000 to 950,000 clones, roughly 96% of them seen just once. Material: naive CD8+ T cells sorted from blood. The receptors stem from a man in his thirties or forties in good health. CDR3s include the opening cysteine and the closing phenylalanine or tryptophan. A D gene is named only where the DNA matches it firmly. Clone size is stated in some rows and not others, as once, few, many or a class when expanded.

TRBJ2-1	.	TRBV9	.	CASSTTGFQDEQFF	TGTGCCAGCAGCACCACAGGGTTTCAAGATGAGCAGTTCTTC
TRBJ1-2	once	TRBV6-5	.	CASSYSWTDNYGYTF	TGTGCCAGCAGTTACTCGTGGACAGACAACTATGGCTACACCTTC
TRBJ1-1	.	TRBV9	.	CASSGDNKNTEAFF	TGTGCCAGCAGCGGGGACAATAAGAACACTGAAGCTTTCTTT
TRBJ1-1	.	TRBV29-1	.	CSVEGFSGSEAFF	TGCAGCGTTGAAGGGTTTTCAGGGTCTGAAGCTTTCTTT
TRBJ2-3	.	TRBV6-4	.	CASSDSKDTQYF	TGTGCCAGCAGTGACTCGAAAGATACGCAGTATTTT
TRBJ1-4	.	TRBV27	.	CASKRVYNEKLFF	TGTGCCAGCAAGAGGGTCTATAATGAAAAACTGTTTTTT
TRBJ1-2	.	TRBV29-1	TRBD1	CSVEDRTGERGVYGYTF	TGCAGCGTTGAAGATCGGACAGGGGAAAGGGGGGTCTATGGCTACACCTTC
TRBJ1-1	.	TRBV6-1	TRBD1	CASSEGLVDRGITEAFF	TGTGCCAGCAGTGAAGGATTAGTGGACAGGGGAATCACTGAAGCTTTCTTT
TRBJ2-7	.	TRBV2	TRBD2	CAEGTSGIYEQYF	TGTGCCGAGGGGACTAGCGGGATCTACGAGCAGTACTTC
TRBJ2-3	.	TRBV14	TRBD1	CASSQGQGARDTQYF	TGTGCCAGCAGCCAAGGGCAGGGGGCACGAGATACGCAGTATTTT
TRBJ2-3	.	TRBV11-2	.	CASSRYSGPTISDTQYF	TGTGCCAGCAGCCGTTATTCGGGACCCACAATCTCTGATACGCAGTATTTT
TRBJ2-3	.	TRBV27	.	CASSLRGGRGDTQYF	TGTGCCAGCAGTTTAAGGGGGGGTCGGGGAGATACGCAGTATTTT
TRBJ2-5	.	TRBV29-1	.	CSVLAWEETQYF	TGCAGCGTGCTCGCTTGGGAGGAGACCCAGTACTTC
TRBJ1-4	.	TRBV5-6	.	CASSSDLGVANEKLFF	TGTGCCAGCAGCTCCGACTTAGGGGTGGCTAATGAAAAACTGTTTTTT
TRBJ2-1	.	TRBV6-5	.	CASSYWSGEQFF	TGTGCCAGCAGTTACTGGTCCGGTGAGCAGTTCTTC
TRBJ2-1	.	TRBV15	.	CATSRDRAPNEQFF	TGTGCCACCAGCAGAGACAGGGCGCCCAATGAGCAGTTCTTC
TRBJ2-7	.	TRBV4-3	TRBD2	CASSQDSGLAGSEQYF	TGCGCCAGCAGCCAAGATTCTGGACTAGCGGGGTCCGAGCAGTACTTC
TRBJ2-7	.	TRBV5-1	.	CASSPTGGNSYEQYF	TGCGCCAGCAGCCCAACCGGGGGCAACTCCTACGAGCAGTACTTC
TRBJ2-1	.	TRBV7-9	.	CASNYIQEGGTGQFF	TGTGCCAGCAACTACATCCAAGAGGGAGGAACGGGGCAGTTCTTC
TRBJ1-1	.	TRBV4-3	TRBD1	CASSQGQGFTEAFF	TGCGCCAGCAGCCAGGGACAGGGATTCACTGAAGCTTTCTTT
TRBJ1-4	.	TRBV11-2	.	CASIKAHRVGEKLFF	TGTGCCAGCATAAAGGCACACAGGGTGGGAGAAAAACTGTTTTTT
TRBJ2-7	.	TRBV7-9	TRBD1	CATRTGGAYEQYF	TGTGCCACCCGGACAGGGGGCGCGTACGAGCAGTACTTC
TRBJ2-2	.	TRBV2	TRBD1	CASIRRQGAVESGELFF	TGTGCCAGCATTCGACGACAGGGGGCGGTAGAGTCCGGGGAGCTGTTTTTT
TRBJ1-1	.	TRBV7-9	.	CASSFPIVRGMNTEAFF	TGTGCCAGCAGCTTCCCAATAGTGAGGGGTATGAACACTGAAGCTTTCTTT
TRBJ2-1	.	TRBV7-9	TRBD2	CASSLGAAGEGNEQFF	TGTGCCAGCAGCTTAGGGGCAGCGGGAGAGGGGAATGAGCAGTTCTTC
TRBJ2-7	.	TRBV9	.	CASSVGVSGAYEQYF	TGTGCCAGCAGCGTAGGAGTCTCAGGGGCCTACGAGCAGTACTTC
TRBJ2-1	.	TRBV28	TRBD2	CASSNLSRGGFVHNEQFF	TGTGCCAGCAGTAACCTCTCTCGGGGGGGCTTCGTCCACAATGAGCAGTTCTTC
TRBJ2-5	.	TRBV14	.	CASSPGPNLGLQETQYF	TGTGCCAGCAGCCCTGGACCTAACCTGGGGCTACAAGAGACCCAGTACTTC
TRBJ1-5	.	TRBV27	TRBD1	CASSMTGENQPQHF	TGTGCCAGCAGTATGACAGGGGAGAATCAGCCCCAGCATTTT
TRBJ1-1	.	TRBV30	.	CAWAPQVATEAFF	TGTGCCTGGGCCCCTCAGGTCGCCACTGAAGCTTTCTTT
TRBJ2-1	.	TRBV7-9	.	CASSLGKVGRSYNEQFF	TGTGCCAGCAGCTTAGGGAAGGTGGGTCGATCCTACAATGAGCAGTTCTTC
TRBJ1-4	.	TRBV7-9	.	CASSPYRARGEKLFF	TGTGCCAGCAGCCCATACAGGGCCCGGGGTGAAAAACTGTTTTTT
TRBJ2-5	.	TRBV7-8	.	CASSAVPGLNQETQYF	TGTGCCAGCAGCGCAGTACCGGGACTTAACCAAGAGACCCAGTACTTC
TRBJ2-7	.	TRBV7-9	.	CASSLTGGGLDEQYF	TGTGCCAGCAGCTTAACCGGTGGCGGACTGGACGAGCAGTACTTC
TRBJ2-1	.	TRBV29-1	.	CSVLGGAPEQFF	TGCAGCGTTCTTGGGGGGGCCCCAGAGCAGTTCTTC